This TCR beta chain was identified in a study of blood T cells in healthy people across ages. Turning to this clonotype: The antigen remains undetermined.

The CDR3 spans 13 residues. V was cut by 6 bases and J by 2 bases, with 11 bases left in between. Germline assignment: CDR1 DFQATT and CDR2 SNEGSKA (reference sequence). Study-wide results and caveats: Unsorted PBMCs blocked a conclusive comparison of naive and antigen-experienced cells.

A second PCR of roughly 6 to 12 cycles used a sample-barcoded 5' primer and a J-beta primer mix. TCRdb re-called the 5' RACE reads with MiXCR, one entry per CDR3 protein. This sample has 550,000 to 800,000 distinct CDR3 sequences, with about 32% found just once. Sequencing was performed on blood. The receptor's source is a woman aged 80 or over in good health. V gene TRBV20-1 combines with J gene TRBJ1-5, with a tentative D call TRBD1 (6 bases). The CDR3 coding sequence is TGCAGTGCCGGATACAGGGGCAATCAGCCCCAGCATTTT. Protein: CSAGYRGNQPQHF.